The clone carrying this T cell receptor (beta chain) was found a few times. Its antigen remains unknown. Trimming stripped 1 base from V and 6 bases from J, with 14 bases between. The CDR3 consists of 15 residues. CDR1 MGHRA and CDR2 YSYEKL come from the germline V gene. This entry belongs to a study of beta chain features in type 1 diabetes. Study-wide findings and caveats: Within each of all four CD4+ subsets, Type 1 diabetes patients had TCRB CDR3s that were moderately but significantly shorter.

Expressed TCRB transcripts were sequenced after all isolated RNA was converted to cDNA. The data were produced by immunoSEQ multiplex PCR, yet TCRdb's version contains in-frame clones alone and is incomplete. The data show approximately 260,000 clones, around 24% seen once. The sequenced sample was naive CD4+ T cells from blood. The source of this sequence is a woman aged 25 to 39 with type 1 diabetes. The chain carries TRBV4-1 and TRBJ2-3; perhaps TRBD2 as D (6 bases). CDR3 sequence (DNA): TGCGCCAGCAGCCAAGTTGGGCGGGGCCGTGATACGCAGTATTTT. This gives the protein CASSQVGRGRDTQYF.